These 21 T cell receptor beta chains were all obtained from the same sample, sequenced in a study of T-cell reconstitution after alpha-beta-depleted transplantation in children. Unique molecular identifiers were used to barcode this TCRbeta library. Via MiXCR, TCRdb re-called the PCR reads, giving one row per CDR3 protein. The sample consists of 440,000 or so distinct CDR3 sequences, 43% of them appearing once. The sample here was PBMCs, taken before TCRalphabeta/CD19-depleted stem cell transplant. The receptors come from a girl aged 2-10 years with aplastic anemia, due to receive a stem cell transplant.

The chain employs TRBV30 and TRBJ2-7; TRBD1 matches 7 bases. Germline-derived CDR1 and CDR2 are GTSNPN and SVGIG (reference sequence). This CDR3 has 13 residues. V was clipped by 2 bases and J by 2 bases; unmatched bases: 3. The CDR3 reads CAWSRGQTYEQYF. The CDR3 region has the DNA TGTGCCTGGAGTCGGGGACAGACCTACGAGCAGTACTTC.

This clonotype was recorded a few times. The chain carries TRBV20-1 and TRBJ2-1; the match to TRBD2 covers 12 bases. Trimming cost V 6 bases and J 10 bases; bases outside gene matches: 7. The CDR3 spans 13 residues. Germline V gives CDR1 DFQATT, CDR2 SNEGSKA (reference sequence). The CDR3 nucleotides read TGCAGTGCCCCGCCTAGCGGGAGGGGGGAGCAGTTCTTC. Translated, it gives CSAPPSGRGEQFF.

The chain recombines TRBV6-2 or TRBV6-3 with TRBJ2-7, with TRBD1 identical over 8 bases. V lost 9 bases and J lost 2; bases outside the gene matches: 3. This CDR3 is built from 12 residues. Germline CDR1 reads MNHEY; CDR2 reads SVGEGT. CDR3 in DNA: TGTGCCAGGGACAGGGAAGCCTACGAGCAGTACTTC. It specifies CARDREAYEQYF.

CDR3 nucleotide sequence: TGTGCCAGCAGCTTGACTAGCGGGGGTATCTACGAGCAGTACTTC. Amino acid sequence: CASSLTSGGIYEQYF. The rearrangement joins TRBV7-2 to TRBJ2-7; 12 bases line up with TRBD2. The germline gives CDR1 SGHTA, CDR2 FQGNSA. The CDR3 consists of 15 residues. The V and J ends lost 3 bases and 3 bases, in that order; junction bases with no gene match: 3.

This clonotype was observed many times. The rearrangement uses TRBV7-6 and TRBJ2-3; TRBD1 matches at 7 bases. Germline V gene sequence: CDR1 SGHVS, CDR2 FNYEAQ. The V segment lost 5 bases and the J segment 1 base; nucleotides outside the gene matches: 6. This CDR3 contains 15 residues. CDR3 bases: TGTGCCAGCAGCACAGGGGCTTTCCGCACAGATACGCAGTATTTT. The encoded protein is CASSTGAFRTDTQYF.

The chain carries TRBV28 and TRBJ1-5; D unresolved. V was shortened by 7 bases and J by 4 bases, with 8 bases between the two germline ends. The CDR3 covers 12 residues. The germline V gene has CDR1 MDHEN and CDR2 SYDVKM. CDR3 bases: TGTGCCAGCACCTATCTGAATCAGCCCCAGCATTTT. Its translation is CASTYLNQPQHF.

This clonotype was observed a handful of times. The chain employs TRBV19 and TRBJ2-5, with 7 bases matching TRBD1. Per the germline V gene, CDR1 is LNHDA and CDR2 is SQIVND (reference sequence). CDR3 length: 13 residues. V shed 6 bases and J 5 bases; nucleotides not matched to a gene: 6. The DNA for the CDR3 is TGTGCCAGTAGGAGGGGGCGCCTGGAGACCCAGTACTTC. Residues: CASRRGRLETQYF.

This clonotype came up many times. CDR3 loop: CASSQDRGEGVAGELFF. The CDR3 DNA reads as TGCGCCAGCAGCCAGGACAGGGGCGAGGGGGTAGCAGGGGAGCTGTTTTTT. This chain uses TRBV4-1 with TRBJ2-2, with 9 bases matching TRBD1. Germline CDR1 and CDR2: MGHRA and YSYEKL. This CDR3 comprises 17 residues. V lost 3 bases and J lost 8; bases outside the gene matches: 13.

This clonotype has ten or more counts. The chain links TRBV7-2 to TRBJ2-1; D perhaps matches TRBD2 (6 bases). V was trimmed by 7 bases and J by 0 bases, leaving 13 bases between them. The germline V gene encodes CDR1 SGHTA and CDR2 FQGNSA. CDR3 length: 15 amino acids. CDR3 protein: CASTPGTFSYNEQFF. For the CDR3, the DNA is TGTGCCAGCACCCCCGGGACTTTCTCCTACAATGAGCAGTTCTTC.

Many counts were recorded for this clonotype. The chain has TRBV5-6 and TRBJ2-2; D possibly corresponds to TRBD2 (6 bases). Germline lookup yields CDR1 SGHDT and CDR2 YYEEEE. The CDR3 covers 16 residues. The V gene lost 0 bases and the J gene lost 2 bases, with 11 bases spanning the gap. The CDR3 loop reads CASSLGLGLNTGELFF. The DNA of the CDR3 is TGTGCCAGCAGCTTGGGACTCGGACTAAACACCGGGGAGCTGTTTTTT. The full variable domain, rest sourced from reference TRBV5-6 and TRBJ2-2, is DAGVTQSPTHLIKTRGQQVTLRCSPKSGHDTVSWYQQALGQGPQFIFQYYEEEERQRGNFPDRFSGHQFPNYSSELNVNALLLGDSALYLCASSLGLGLNTGELFFGEGSRLTVL.

The chain is built from TRBV4-1 and TRBJ1-2, with D unresolved. This CDR3 has 15 residues. The V gene lost 4 bases and the J gene lost 1 base, with 13 bases spanning the gap. Per germline, CDR1 MGHRA and CDR2 YSYEKL. The CDR3 is CASSPDRSNNYGYTF. CDR3 nucleotide sequence: TGCGCCAGCAGCCCAGACCGATCAAATAACTATGGCTACACCTTC.

This rearrangement joins TRBV10-3 to TRBJ1-2; TRBD1 is a possible D gene (6 bases). With 3 bases removed from V and 3 bases from J, the gap between germline ends came to 8 bases. Germline V lookup: CDR1 ENHRY, CDR2 SYGVKD. There are 13 residues in the CDR3. The CDR3 coding sequence is TGTGCCATCAGTGAACCAGGGGACTATGGCTACACCTTC. Its protein is CAISEPGDYGYTF.

This rearrangement joins TRBV20-1 to TRBJ2-1, with TRBD2 matching 14 bases. V lost 3 bases to trimming and J lost 9 bases; unmatched junction nucleotides: 4. The germline V gene has CDR1 DFQATT and CDR2 SNEGSKA (reference sequence). The CDR3 covers 14 residues. The CDR3 DNA sequence: TGCAGTGCTAGGACTAGCGGGAGGGCCCGTGAGCAGTTCTTC. The encoded protein is CSARTSGRAREQFF.

V gene TRBV5-1 combines with J gene TRBJ2-5, with D possibly TRBD2 on 5 matching bases. The CDR3 has 15 amino acids. Germline values: CDR1 SGHRS, CDR2 YFSETQ. V lost 4 bases, J lost 1 base, and 14 bases lay in between. The CDR3 region is CASSPEGGFQETQYF. Here the CDR3 DNA reads TGCGCCAGCAGCCCTGAAGGAGGATTCCAAGAGACCCAGTACTTC.

The chain is built from TRBV20-1 and TRBJ1-2; TRBD1 might be the D (6 bases). V was trimmed by 0 bases and J by 6 bases, leaving 17 bases between them. CDR1 and CDR2 from the germline V gene are DFQATT and SNEGSKA (reference sequence). The CDR3 extends over 15 amino acids. The CDR3 coding sequence is TGCAGTGCTAGAGATCTTACAGGGATAGAGAATGGCTACACCTTC. This codes for CSARDLTGIENGYTF.

The chain has TRBV12-3 or TRBV12-4 and TRBJ2-1; 7 bases match TRBD2. The CDR3 is 14 amino acids. V trimming: 3 bases; J trimming: 5 bases; junction bases outside the gene matches: 4. For the CDR3, the DNA is TGTGCCAGCAGTTTCCGGGACTACGACAATGAGCAGTTCTTC. Its protein product is CASSFRDYDNEQFF.

This clonotype ranks as medium-sized. This sequence joins TRBV12-3 or TRBV12-4 and TRBJ2-1, with D perhaps matching TRBD2 (6 bases). This CDR3 has 11 residues. Deletions cut 3 bases from V and 13 bases from J, with 10 bases between. The CDR3 DNA is TGTGCCAGCAGTTTGACTAGAGAACAGTTCTTC. Residues: CASSLTREQFF.

V usage is TRBV18 and J usage is TRBJ2-5; D could derive from TRBD1 or TRBD2 (5 bases each). CDR1 KGHSH and CDR2 LQKENI come from the germline V gene. V was trimmed by 0 bases and J by 7 bases, leaving 6 bases between them. CDR3 size: 12 residues. The CDR3 DNA reads as TGTGCCAGCTCACCACCTGGGGGGACCCAGTACTTC. It is translated as CASSPPGGTQYF.

V gene TRBV7-2 combines with J gene TRBJ1-5; D is ambiguous. CDR1 SGHTA and CDR2 FQGNSA come from the germline V gene. V was clipped by 4 bases and J by 7 bases, with 11 bases between them. This CDR3 comprises 13 residues. CDR3: CASSSSGEQPQHF. CDR3 nucleotides: TGTGCCAGCAGCTCCTCTGGAGAACAGCCCCAGCATTTT.

This clonotype has a handful of counts. The chain joins TRBV6-1 to TRBJ1-5; perhaps TRBD1 as D (6 bases). V was cut by 7 bases and J by 4 bases, with 20 bases left in between. The germline V gene has CDR1 MNHNS and CDR2 SASEGT. The CDR3 spans 16 residues. The DNA for the CDR3 is TGTGCCAGCACAGTTCGCCGCAGGGGACGGAATCAGCCCCAGCATTTT. As protein: CASTVRRRGRNQPQHF.

The genes are TRBV28 and TRBJ1-3; 9 bases align to TRBD1. This CDR3 region has 14 residues. CDR1 is MDHEN and CDR2 is SYDVKM in the germline V gene. J was trimmed by 6 bases and V by 5 bases; bases with no gene match: 5. The CDR3 nucleotides read TGTGCCAGCAGTAGGGACAGGGTGGCAAACACCATATATTTT. It is translated as CASSRDRVANTIYF.